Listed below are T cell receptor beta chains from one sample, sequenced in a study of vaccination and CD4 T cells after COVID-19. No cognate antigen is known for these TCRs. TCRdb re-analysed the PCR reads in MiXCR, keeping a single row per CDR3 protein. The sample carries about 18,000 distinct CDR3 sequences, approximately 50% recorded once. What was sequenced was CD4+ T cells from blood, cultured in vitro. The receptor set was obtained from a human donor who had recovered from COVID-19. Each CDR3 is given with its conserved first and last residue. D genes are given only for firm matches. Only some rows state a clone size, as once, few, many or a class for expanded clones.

TGCGCCAGCAGTGAGTATGTAACTAGCGGGAGTAGGAATGAGCAGTTCTTC | CASSEYVTSGSRNEQFF | TRBD2 | TRBJ2-1 | TRBV10-1 | once
TGTGCCAGCAGCTTAGTGGGGGAGGGCGGCGAGCAGTACTTC | CASSLVGEGGEQYF | TRBD2 | TRBJ2-7 | TRBV7-6 | -
TGCAGTGCCATGGCGGGGGGAGAAAACATTCAGTACTTC | CSAMAGGENIQYF | TRBD2 | TRBJ2-4 | TRBV20-1 | -
TGTGCCAGCACTACAGACAGGGAAGGTCAGCCCCAGCATTTT | CASTTDREGQPQHF | TRBD1 | TRBJ1-5 | TRBV2 | few
TGCGCCAGCAGCCAGGCGGGGATAGGGAACACTGAAGCTTTCTTT | CASSQAGIGNTEAFF | - | TRBJ1-1 | TRBV5-1 | -
TGTGCCAGCAGCTTAGGGTCTTGGCGGCTCTATGGCTACACCTTC | CASSLGSWRLYGYTF | - | TRBJ1-2 | TRBV7-9 | -
TGTGCCAGCTCACGTTCGAACACTGAAGCTTTCTTT | CASSRSNTEAFF | - | TRBJ1-1 | TRBV18 | -
TGCGCCAGCTGGGACAGGGGTATGTACGAGCAGTACTTC | CASWDRGMYEQYF | TRBD1 | TRBJ2-7 | TRBV23-1 | -
TGTGCCAGCAGCCCAAGGGGGGTGGGAAACACTGAAGCTTTCTTT | CASSPRGVGNTEAFF | - | TRBJ1-1 | TRBV7-2 | -
TGTGCCAGCAGTGATAATAGCGGACCAACCACAGATACGCAGTATTTT | CASSDNSGPTTDTQYF | - | TRBJ2-3 | TRBV2 | few
TGTGCCACCACCGAGGACAGGCCCACGAGTGGCTACACCTTC | CATTEDRPTSGYTF | TRBD1 | TRBJ1-2 | TRBV24-1 | once
TGTGCCGCGAGCAAGGGGGCTGCCAAAAACATTCAGTACTTC | CAASKGAAKNIQYF | TRBD1 | TRBJ2-4 | TRBV30 | few
TGTGCCAGCAGCTTAGCTGGGGTCCATCAGCCCCAGCATTTT | CASSLAGVHQPQHF | - | TRBJ1-5 | TRBV7-2 | -
TGCAGTGCTAGAGATCGTGGGGAGGGCGGAGGTTGGGGAGGGAATGAGCAGTTCTTC | CSARDRGEGGGWGGNEQFF | TRBD2 | TRBJ2-1 | TRBV20-1 | -
TGTGCCAGCAGTTACTCGATAGGAGAAAGCTCCTATGGCTACACCTTC | CASSYSIGESSYGYTF | - | TRBJ1-2 | TRBV6-5 | -
TGTGCCAGCAGGAAAGGGGGGGGCAGCCACCAGCCCCAGCATTTT | CASRKGGGSHQPQHF | - | TRBJ1-5 | TRBV6-1 | -
TGTGCCAGCAGACCTGGTGGGAGGAGCCAAGAGACCCAGTACTTC | CASRPGGRSQETQYF | - | TRBJ2-5 | TRBV6-1 | -
TGTGCCAGCAGCCAGATGCGGGGTGAGCAGTTCTTC | CASSQMRGEQFF | - | TRBJ2-1 | TRBV11-2 | -
TGTGTCAGCAGTTCCTCACTAGCGGGAGCGAAAGATACGCAGTATTTT | CVSSSSLAGAKDTQYF | TRBD2 | TRBJ2-3 | TRBV27 | once
TGTGCCAGCAAAAGACAAGGCAATCAGCCCCAGCATTTT | CASKRQGNQPQHF | - | TRBJ1-5 | TRBV6-1 | -
TGCGCCAGCAGCCAAGAGGGGAGGGAACTGTTTTTT | CASSQEGRELFF | - | TRBJ1-4 | TRBV4-1 | -
TGTGCCAGTAGTTTTTCGGGGGAATTTGAAGCTTTCTTT | CASSFSGEFEAFF | - | TRBJ1-1 | TRBV19 | few
TGTGCCAGCAGTCACCACTTAGGGACAGGGGGCGCGAACACCGGGGAGCTGTTTTTT | CASSHHLGTGGANTGELFF | TRBD1 | TRBJ2-2 | TRBV6-1 | few